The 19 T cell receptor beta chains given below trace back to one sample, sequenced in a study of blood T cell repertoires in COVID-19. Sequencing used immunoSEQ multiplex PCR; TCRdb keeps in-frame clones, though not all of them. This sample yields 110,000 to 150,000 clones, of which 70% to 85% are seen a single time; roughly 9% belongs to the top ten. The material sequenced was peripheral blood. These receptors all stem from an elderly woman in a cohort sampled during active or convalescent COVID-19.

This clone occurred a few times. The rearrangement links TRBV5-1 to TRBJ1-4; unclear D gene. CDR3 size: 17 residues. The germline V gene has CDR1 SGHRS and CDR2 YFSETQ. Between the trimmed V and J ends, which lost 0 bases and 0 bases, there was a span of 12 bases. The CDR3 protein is CASSLAAATATNEKLFF. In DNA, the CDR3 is TGCGCCAGCAGCTTGGCGGCAGCGACTGCAACTAATGAAAAACTGTTTTTT. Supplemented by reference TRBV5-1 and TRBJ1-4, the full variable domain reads KAGVTQTPRYLIKTRGQQVTLSCSPISGHRSVSWYQQTPGQGLQFLFEYFSETQRNKGNFPGRFSGRQFSNSRSEMNVSTLELGDSALYLCASSLAAATATNEKLFFGSGTQLSVL.

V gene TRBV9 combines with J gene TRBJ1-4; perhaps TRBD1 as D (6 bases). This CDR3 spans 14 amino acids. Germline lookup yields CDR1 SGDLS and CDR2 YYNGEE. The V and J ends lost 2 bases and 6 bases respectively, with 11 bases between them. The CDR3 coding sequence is TGTGCCAGCAGCGTGGACAGCCAATATGAAAAACTGTTTTTT. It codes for CASSVDSQYEKLFF. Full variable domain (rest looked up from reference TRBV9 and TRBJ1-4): DSGVTQTPKHLITATGQRVTLRCSPRSGDLSVYWYQQSLDQGLQFLIQYYNGEERAKGNILERFSAQQFPDLHSELNLSSLELGDSALYFCASSVDSQYEKLFFGSGTQLSVL.

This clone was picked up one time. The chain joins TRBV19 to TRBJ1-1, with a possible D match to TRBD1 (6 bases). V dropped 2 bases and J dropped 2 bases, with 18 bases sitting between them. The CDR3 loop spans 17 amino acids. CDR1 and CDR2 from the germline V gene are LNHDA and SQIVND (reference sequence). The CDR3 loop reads CASSIPGGWGINTEAFF. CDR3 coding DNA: TGTGCCAGTAGTATACCGGGGGGCTGGGGGATTAACACTGAAGCTTTCTTT.

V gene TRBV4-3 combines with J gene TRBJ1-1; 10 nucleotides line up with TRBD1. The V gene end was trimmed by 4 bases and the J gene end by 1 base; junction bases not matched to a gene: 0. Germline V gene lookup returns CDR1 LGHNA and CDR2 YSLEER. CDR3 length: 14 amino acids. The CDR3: CASSRDRGNTEAFF. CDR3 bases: TGCGCCAGCAGCCGGGACAGGGGGAACACTGAAGCTTTCTTT.

CDR3 region: CASSVEQNTEAFF. Written as DNA, the CDR3 is TGTGCCAGCAGCGTAGAACAGAACACTGAAGCTTTCTTT. This chain links TRBV9 with TRBJ1-1, with no clear D. The ends were cut back, 0 bases at V and 1 base at J, with 4 bases in the middle. CDR1 is SGDLS and CDR2 is YYNGEE in the germline V gene. The CDR3 runs to 13 residues.

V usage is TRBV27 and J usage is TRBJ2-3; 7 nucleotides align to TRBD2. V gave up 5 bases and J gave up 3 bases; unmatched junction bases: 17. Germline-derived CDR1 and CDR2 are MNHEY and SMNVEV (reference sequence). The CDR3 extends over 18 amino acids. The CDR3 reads CASSPRKAGLLGTDTQYF. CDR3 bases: TGTGCCAGCAGTCCCCGGAAAGCGGGGCTGTTGGGGACAGATACGCAGTATTTT.

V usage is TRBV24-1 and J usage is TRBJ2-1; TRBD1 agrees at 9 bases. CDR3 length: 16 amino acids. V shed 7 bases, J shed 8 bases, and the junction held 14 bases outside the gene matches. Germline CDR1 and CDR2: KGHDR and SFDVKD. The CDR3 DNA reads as TGTGCCACCAGGGGGACCGGGACAGGGTTTAATCATGAGCAGTTCTTC. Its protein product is CATRGTGTGFNHEQFF.

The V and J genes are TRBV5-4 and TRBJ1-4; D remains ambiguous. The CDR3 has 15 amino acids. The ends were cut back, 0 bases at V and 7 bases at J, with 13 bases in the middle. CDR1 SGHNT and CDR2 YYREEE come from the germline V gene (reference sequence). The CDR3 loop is CASSLAGGLSEKLFF. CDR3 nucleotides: TGTGCCAGCAGCTTGGCCGGTGGTTTGAGTGAAAAACTGTTTTTT.

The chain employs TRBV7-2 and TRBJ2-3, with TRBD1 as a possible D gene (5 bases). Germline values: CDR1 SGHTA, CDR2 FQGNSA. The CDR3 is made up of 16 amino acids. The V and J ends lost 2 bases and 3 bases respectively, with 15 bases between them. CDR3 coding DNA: TGTGCCAGCAGCTTACAGGGTAGTATTTGGACAGATACGCAGTATTTT. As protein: CASSLQGSIWTDTQYF.

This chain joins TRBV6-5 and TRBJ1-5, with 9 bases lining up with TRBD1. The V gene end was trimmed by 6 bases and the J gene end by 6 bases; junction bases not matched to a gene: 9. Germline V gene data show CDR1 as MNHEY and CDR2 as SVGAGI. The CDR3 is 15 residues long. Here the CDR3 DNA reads TGTGCCAGCAGAGGTGGACAGGGGTCGGTTCAGCCCCAGCATTTT. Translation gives CASRGGQGSVQPQHF.

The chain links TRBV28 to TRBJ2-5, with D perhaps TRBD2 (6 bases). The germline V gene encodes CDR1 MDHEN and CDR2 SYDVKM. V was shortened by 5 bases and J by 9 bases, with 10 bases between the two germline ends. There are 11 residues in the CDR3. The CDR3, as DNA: TGTGCCAGCAGTCCAGGAGGGGCCCAGTACTTC. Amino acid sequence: CASSPGGAQYF.

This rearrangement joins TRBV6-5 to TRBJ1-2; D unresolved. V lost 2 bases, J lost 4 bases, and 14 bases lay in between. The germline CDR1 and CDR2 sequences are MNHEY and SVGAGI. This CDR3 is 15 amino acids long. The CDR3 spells CASSYPSDGSYGYTF. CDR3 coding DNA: TGTGCCAGCAGTTACCCCTCGGACGGGAGCTATGGCTACACCTTC.

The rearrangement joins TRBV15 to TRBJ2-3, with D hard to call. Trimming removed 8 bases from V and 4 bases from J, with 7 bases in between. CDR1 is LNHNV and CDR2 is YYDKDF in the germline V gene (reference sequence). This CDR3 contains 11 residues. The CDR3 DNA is TGTGCCACCTCGCAGGCAGATACGCAGTATTTT. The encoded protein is CATSQADTQYF.

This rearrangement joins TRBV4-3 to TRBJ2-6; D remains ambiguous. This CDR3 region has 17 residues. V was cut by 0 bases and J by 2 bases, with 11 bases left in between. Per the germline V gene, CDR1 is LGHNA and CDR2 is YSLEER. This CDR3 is CASSQDLRQPGANVLTF. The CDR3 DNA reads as TGCGCCAGCAGCCAAGATCTGAGGCAACCTGGGGCCAACGTCCTGACTTTC.

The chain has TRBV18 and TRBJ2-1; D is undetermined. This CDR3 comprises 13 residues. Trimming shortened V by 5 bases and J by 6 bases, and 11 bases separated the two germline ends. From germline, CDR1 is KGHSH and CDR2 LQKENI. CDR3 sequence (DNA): TGTGCCAGCTCATCTGGAGAAATCAATGAGCAGTTCTTC. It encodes CASSSGEINEQFF.

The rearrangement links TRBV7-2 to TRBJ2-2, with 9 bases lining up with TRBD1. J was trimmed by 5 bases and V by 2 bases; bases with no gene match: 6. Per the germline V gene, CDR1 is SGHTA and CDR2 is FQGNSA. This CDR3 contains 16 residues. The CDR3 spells CASSLLGTGLTGELFF. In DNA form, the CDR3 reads TGTGCCAGCAGCTTATTAGGGACAGGGTTAACCGGGGAGCTGTTTTTT.

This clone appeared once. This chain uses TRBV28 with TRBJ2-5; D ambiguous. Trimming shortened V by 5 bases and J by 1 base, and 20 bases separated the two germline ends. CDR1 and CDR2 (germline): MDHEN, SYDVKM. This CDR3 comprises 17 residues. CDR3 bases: TGTGCCAGCAGTCTCGTACCCCGCGGTAAAGTCCAAGAGACCCAGTACTTC. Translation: CASSLVPRGKVQETQYF.

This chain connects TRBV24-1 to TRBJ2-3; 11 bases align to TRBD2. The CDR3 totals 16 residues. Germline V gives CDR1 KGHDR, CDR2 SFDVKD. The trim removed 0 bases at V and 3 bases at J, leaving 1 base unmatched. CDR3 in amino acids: CATSDLGTSGTDTQYF. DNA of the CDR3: TGTGCCACCAGTGATTTGGGGACTAGCGGAACAGATACGCAGTATTTT.

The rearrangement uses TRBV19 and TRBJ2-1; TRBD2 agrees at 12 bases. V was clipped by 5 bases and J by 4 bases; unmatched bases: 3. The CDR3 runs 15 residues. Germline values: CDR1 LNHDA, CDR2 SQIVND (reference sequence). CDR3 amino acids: CASSPTSGGYNEQFF. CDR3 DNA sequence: TGTGCCAGTAGTCCTACTAGCGGGGGGTACAATGAGCAGTTCTTC.